The clone carrying this TCR beta chain has a handful of counts. These data come from a study of early T cells in non-severe SARS-CoV-2 infection. Germline loops: CDR1 SQVTM, CDR2 ANQGSEA. This CDR3 comprises 12 residues. J lost 2 bases, V lost 6 bases, and 0 bases had no gene match. Unique molecular identifiers were added to individual cDNA molecules. MiXCR, run by TCRdb on the 5' RACE reads, gives a single entry per CDR3 protein. The sample records fewer than 100,000 distinct CDR3 sequences, approximately 13% being singletons. The origin of this receptor is an adult who was a healthcare worker with PCR-confirmed SARS-CoV-2 infection or an uninfected control (not recorded which). This chain connects TRBV29-1 to TRBJ2-5; 10 bases line up with TRBD2. Specimen: whole blood. Here the CDR3 DNA reads TGCAGCGTGACTAGCGGGCAAGAGACCCAGTACTTC. Its translation: CSVTSGQETQYF.